One and the same sample provided the 17 T cell receptor beta chains below, sequenced in a study of cytomegalovirus exposure and HLA in healthy donors. Use of 60 Vbeta and 13 Jbeta primers characterized the PCR. Profiling relied on immunoSEQ multiplex PCR, and the TCRdb table lists in-frame clones only, not all of them. The sample shows 110,000 or so clones, roughly 70% of them seen only once. Sequences were obtained from PBMCs. The source is a woman between 50 and 59 years old in good health and CMV-seropositive.

This chain uses TRBV2 with TRBJ2-5; D uncertain. Germline assignment: CDR1 SNHLY and CDR2 FYNNEI. This CDR3 is built from 11 residues. Trimming left V 4 bases short and J 5 bases short, with 5 bases between. CDR3 bases: TGTGCCAGCAGTGTATTGGAGACCCAGTACTTC. Protein sequence: CASSVLETQYF. The full variable domain, with the rest looked up from reference TRBV2 and TRBJ2-5, is EPEVTQTPSHQVTQMGQEVILRCVPISNHLYFYWYRQILGQKVEFLVSFYNNEISEKSEIFDDQFSVERPDGSNFTLKIRSTKLEDSAMYFCASSVLETQYFGPGTRLLVL.

The chain links TRBV5-6 to TRBJ1-2, with D possibly being TRBD1 (6 bases). CDR1 and CDR2 from the germline V gene are SGHDT and YYEEEE. The CDR3 spans 16 residues. Trimming pared 0 bases from V and 0 bases from J, leaving 12 bases between. DNA of the CDR3: TGTGCCAGCAGCTTGGGCGCCAGGGGTACTAACTATGGCTACACCTTC. The encoded protein is CASSLGARGTNYGYTF.

This rearrangement joins TRBV7-8 to TRBJ1-4; 7 bases align to TRBD1. This CDR3 is 14 amino acids long. With 5 bases clipped from V and 5 bases from J, the junction kept 5 bases outside the gene matches. Germline CDR1 SGHVS, CDR2 FQNEAQ. The CDR3 DNA follows: TGTGCCAGCAGCGAGGGACAGTTAAATGAAAAACTGTTTTTT. The encoded protein is CASSEGQLNEKLFF.

The genes are TRBV4-3 and TRBJ1-5; 7 bases map to TRBD1. CDR1 and CDR2 from the germline V gene are LGHNA and YSLEER. The CDR3 consists of 16 residues. The V gene end was trimmed by 0 bases and the J gene end by 6 bases; junction bases not matched to a gene: 8. CDR3 bases: TGCGCCAGCAGCCAAGATGTAAACAGGGGCAGTCAGCCCCAGCATTTT. Its protein product is CASSQDVNRGSQPQHF.

The rearrangement links TRBV19 to TRBJ2-3; 7 nucleotides agree with TRBD2. The trim removed 6 bases at V and 7 bases at J, leaving 1 base unmatched. This CDR3 is built from 11 residues. CDR1 is LNHDA, CDR2 SQIVND, per germline (reference sequence). The CDR3 DNA follows: TGTGCCAGTAGGCGGGGGAATACGCAGTATTTT. This sequence encodes CASRRGNTQYF.

V and J are TRBV4-1 and TRBJ2-3, with 10 bases aligning to TRBD2. Germline V lookup: CDR1 MGHRA, CDR2 YSYEKL. The CDR3 runs 16 residues. J lost 0 bases, V lost 5 bases, and 5 bases had no gene match. The CDR3 is CASSLLLAGSTDTQYF. The CDR3 region has the DNA TGCGCCAGCAGCTTACTACTAGCGGGGAGCACAGATACGCAGTATTTT.

V is TRBV6-5 and J is TRBJ1-2; D is undetermined. CDR3 length: 13 residues. The germline CDR1 and CDR2 sequences are MNHEY and SVGAGI. V dropped 5 bases and J dropped 8 bases, with 15 bases sitting between them. CDR3 coding DNA: TGTGCCAGCAGTAGCCCAGGCGAGTTCGGCTACACCTTC. It codes for CASSSPGEFGYTF.

The chain joins TRBV11-2 to TRBJ1-5, with unresolved D. V was shortened by 4 bases and J by 9 bases, with 19 bases between the two germline ends. The CDR3 sequence is 15 residues long. Per germline, CDR1 SGHAT and CDR2 FQNNGV. In DNA, the CDR3 is TGTGCCAGCAGCTCCCAGACGGGGTTGGATCGGCCCCAGCATTTT. Translated: CASSSQTGLDRPQHF. Full variable domain (remainder filled in from reference TRBV11-2 and TRBJ1-5): EAGVAQSPRYKIIEKRQSVAFWCNPISGHATLYWYQQILGQGPKLLIQFQNNGVVDDSQLPKDRFSAERLKGVDSTLKIQPAKLEDSAVYLCASSSQTGLDRPQHFGDGTRLSIL.

The rearrangement joins TRBV29-1 to TRBJ2-2; D is uncertain. V was pared by 2 bases and J by 4 bases, with 11 bases between. Germline CDR1 and CDR2: SQVTM and ANQGSEA. The CDR3 totals 14 residues. The CDR3: CSVELLKSTGELFF. The CDR3 nucleotides are TGCAGCGTTGAACTATTAAAGAGCACCGGGGAGCTGTTTTTT.

The gene calls are TRBV4-3 and TRBJ2-7, with 12 bases that match TRBD2. Trimming at V came to 4 bases and at J to 0 bases, leaving 4 bases not matched to a gene. CDR1 is LGHNA and CDR2 is YSLEER in the germline V gene. The CDR3 extends over 16 amino acids. The CDR3 here is CASSLGLAGSSYEQYF. For the CDR3, the DNA is TGCGCCAGCAGCCTAGGACTAGCGGGAAGCTCCTACGAGCAGTACTTC.

This clone has just a few counts. The chain uses TRBV19 and TRBJ1-2; the match to TRBD1 covers 10 bases. The CDR3 runs 14 residues. Germline V gives CDR1 LNHDA, CDR2 SQIVND (reference sequence). Germline trimming cut 6 bases from V and 4 bases from J; bases unmatched to any gene: 5. CDR3 DNA: TGTGCCAGTAGATCGGACAGGGGGTCCTATGGCTACACCTTC. This gives the protein CASRSDRGSYGYTF.

This clone appeared once. The V and J genes are TRBV19 and TRBJ2-3; the D is unclear. Germline-derived CDR1 and CDR2 are LNHDA and SQIVND (reference sequence). The CDR3 contains 15 residues. Trimming pared 1 base from V and 0 bases from J, leaving 8 bases between. In nucleotides, the CDR3 is TGTGCCAGTAGTATAGTCTATTCAAGCACAGATACGCAGTATTTT. Translation gives CASSIVYSSTDTQYF.

The CDR3: CASYAGTGEHGYTF. CDR3 sequence (DNA): TGTGCCAGTTACGCCGGGACAGGGGAACATGGCTACACCTTC. The V call is TRBV2, the J call TRBJ1-2; TRBD1 agrees at 10 bases. V lost 9 bases to trimming and J lost 6 bases; unmatched junction nucleotides: 10. Germline V gives CDR1 SNHLY, CDR2 FYNNEI. This CDR3 comprises 14 residues.

The chain uses TRBV6-6 and TRBJ2-7; 9 bases line up with TRBD2. Germline V gives CDR1 MNHNY, CDR2 SVGAGI (reference sequence). Losses at the gene ends were 3 bases for V and 6 bases for J; bases not matched to a gene: 6. This CDR3 has 14 amino acids. This chain's CDR3 is CASSYAGGSSEQYF. Written as DNA, the CDR3 is TGTGCCAGCAGTTATGCGGGAGGGAGTTCCGAGCAGTACTTC.

This chain connects TRBV19 to TRBJ1-2; D not certain. CDR3 length: 13 residues. Per germline, CDR1 LNHDA and CDR2 SQIVND (reference sequence). Trimming pared 4 bases from V and 4 bases from J, leaving 10 bases between. The CDR3 spells CASSTREPYGYTF. CDR3 DNA: TGTGCCAGTAGTACTAGGGAGCCCTATGGCTACACCTTC. The full variable domain, with the rest looked up from reference TRBV19 and TRBJ1-2, is DGGITQSPKYLFRKEGQNVTLSCEQNLNHDAMYWYRQDPGQGLRLIYYSQIVNDFQKGDIAEGYSVSREKKESFPLTVTSAQKNPTAFYLCASSTREPYGYTFGSGTRLTVV.

The chain joins TRBV7-9 to TRBJ1-1; D possibly corresponds to TRBD1 (5 bases). V gave up 1 base and J gave up 0 bases, with 6 bases separating them. Germline loops: CDR1 SEHNR, CDR2 FQNEAQ (reference sequence). This CDR3 is built from 14 residues. The CDR3 protein is CASSLGGMNTEAFF. The CDR3 region has the DNA TGTGCCAGCAGCTTAGGGGGCATGAACACTGAAGCTTTCTTT.

This clone was detected only a few times. This chain uses TRBV19 with TRBJ2-5; D may be TRBD2 (5 bases). The tail of the sequence fits TRBJ2-7 better, so the J call may be wrong. The germline CDR1 and CDR2 sequences are LNHDA and SQIVND (reference sequence). The CDR3 contains 14 residues. The CDR3 sequence is CASSIGVPGNEQYF. CDR3 bases: TGTGCCAGTAGTATAGGGGTCCCGGGGAACGAGCAGTACTTC.